This T cell receptor (beta chain) emerged from a study of T cells in Graves' hyperthyroidism and ophthalmopathy. V shed 1 base and J shed 7 bases, with 14 bases lying between them. CDR3 size: 15 residues. Looked up from germline, CDR1 is SGHVS and CDR2 is FQNEAQ. TCR beta CDR3 sequences were amplified from RNA transcripts. Primed by the HTBI set, a first-round RT-PCR was run on the TCR CDR3. MiXCR, run by TCRdb on the multiplex PCR reads, gives a single entry per CDR3 protein. Of approximately 370,000 distinct CDR3 sequences listed, 17% were seen once; the top ten hold around a third. This clonotype was observed at least ten times.

Sequencing was performed on blood. The J gene is TRBJ2-1, the V gene TRBV7-8, with D perhaps TRBD2 (7 bases). This TCR derives from a woman aged 25 to 39 with Graves' hyperthyroidism that later progressed to Graves' ophthalmopathy. The CDR3 region has the DNA TGTGCCAGCAGCTTAGTGGGGGGGCTTAAAAATGAGCAGTTCTTC. It is translated as CASSLVGGLKNEQFF. Supplemented by reference TRBV7-8 and TRBJ2-1, the full variable domain reads GAGVSQSPRYKVAKRGQDVALRCDPISGHVSLFWYQQALGQGPEFLTYFQNEAQLDKSGLPSDRFFAERPEGSVSTLKIQRTQQEDSAVYLCASSLVGGLKNEQFFGPGTRLTVL.